The 23 T cell receptor beta chains reported below all come from one sample, sequenced in a study of CD8 T cells in ankylosing spondylitis. Whole-study findings and limits: Made up of fewer than ten highly homologous variants, a TCR beta motif appeared characteristic of ankylosing spondylitis blood.

TCRdb re-called the 5' RACE reads with MiXCR, one entry per CDR3 protein. The data hold 700,000 to 850,000 distinct CDR3 sequences, with 12% observed a single time. Which antigens these TCRs recognize remains unknown. The sequenced sample was blood, either unsorted or a sorted T cell fraction (not recorded which). The receptors come from a male donor with ankylosing spondylitis.

This clonotype was detected a few times. The chain couples TRBV4-2 to TRBJ2-3; the match to TRBD1 covers 8 bases. With 3 bases clipped from V and 2 bases from J, the junction kept 7 bases outside the gene matches. Germline V gene data show CDR1 as LGHNA and CDR2 as YNFKEQ. The CDR3 is 16 amino acids. DNA for the CDR3: TGTGCCAGCAGCCAGTCCAGGGGGCGTGACACAGATACGCAGTATTTT. Its translation is CASSQSRGRDTDTQYF.

Concerning this clonotype: One end of the junction varies from germline; a read error may be responsible. The rearrangement uses TRBV28 and TRBJ2-7; D gene uncertain. The germline gives CDR1 MDHEN, CDR2 SYDVKM. The CDR3 is 13 residues long. The CDR3 sequence is CASSLGVPYEQCF. The DNA of the CDR3 is TGTGCCAGCAGTTTAGGAGTCCCCTACGAGCAGTGCTTC. Together with reference TRBV28 and TRBJ2-7, the CDR3 gives the full variable domain: DVKVTQSSRYLVKRTGEKVFLECVQDMDHENMFWYRQDPGLGLRLIYFSYDVKMKEKGDIPEGYSVSREKKERFSLILESASTNQTSMYLCASSLGVPYEQCFGPGTRLTVT.

V usage is TRBV10-3 and J usage is TRBJ2-5, with TRBD2 matching 9 bases. Germline V CDR1 and CDR2: ENHRY, SYGVKD. CDR3 size: 15 residues. Trimming removed 8 bases from V and 5 bases from J; junction bases left unmatched: 12. The CDR3 is CAIGTGDSGGETQYF. The CDR3 region has the DNA TGTGCCATCGGAACAGGGGATAGCGGGGGCGAGACCCAGTACTTC.

This clonotype was seen more than once but under ten times. The chain combines TRBV6-2 or TRBV6-3 with TRBJ2-2, with a possible D match to TRBD2 (5 bases). Germline lookup yields CDR1 MNHEY and CDR2 SVGEGT. Trimming removed 7 bases at V and 4 bases at J, with 16 bases between. The CDR3 is made up of 15 amino acids. CDR3 loop: CASNGLAPGTGELFF. CDR3 bases: TGTGCCAGCAACGGGCTAGCTCCCGGCACCGGGGAGCTGTTTTTT.

The chain joins TRBV7-3 to TRBJ2-2; D possibly matches TRBD1 or TRBD2 (5 bases each). Germline loops: CDR1 SGHTA, CDR2 FQGTGA. V lost 5 bases to trimming and J lost 4 bases, with 14 bases between them. This CDR3 region has 15 residues. CDR3 sequence (DNA): TGTGCCAGCAGCCGGGGCATGGCGGGCACCGGGGAGCTGTTTTTT. Translation gives CASSRGMAGTGELFF. The full variable domain, in which reference TRBV7-3 and TRBJ2-2 provide the parts outside the CDR3, is GAGVSQTPSNKVTEKGKYVELRCDPISGHTALYWYRQSLGQGPEFLIYFQGTGAADDSGLPNDRFFAVRPEGSVSTLKIQRTERGDSAVYLCASSRGMAGTGELFFGEGSRLTVL.

At least ten counts were recorded for this clonotype. The chain links TRBV10-3 to TRBJ1-5; 10 nucleotides match TRBD1. CDR1 and CDR2 from the germline V gene are ENHRY and SYGVKD. The CDR3 consists of 17 residues. Trimming cost V 2 bases and J 2 bases; bases outside gene matches: 6. The CDR3 DNA is TGTGCCATCAGTGAGAAGGCCGGGACAGGGGGCAATCAGCCCCAGCATTTT. It translates to CAISEKAGTGGNQPQHF.

This clonotype was seen more than once but under ten times. DNA for the CDR3: TGTGCCAGCAGTCGGGACTTCGAAAGATCTGTGGCGCAGTATTTT. Its translation is CASSRDFERSVAQYF. V gene TRBV6-2 or TRBV6-3 combines with J gene TRBJ2-3, with TRBD2 as a possible D gene (6 bases). The V end lost 5 bases, the J end lost 10 bases, and 22 bases lay between the germline ends. The germline V gene encodes CDR1 MNHEY and CDR2 SVGEGT. CDR3 length: 15 residues.

V is TRBV7-2 and J is TRBJ1-4; a weak D match, TRBD1 (6 bases). The germline V and J ends were trimmed by 6 bases and 4 bases, with 15 bases remaining between them. This CDR3 spans 15 amino acids. Per the germline V gene, CDR1 is SGHTA and CDR2 is FQGNSA. The CDR3 here is CASRRRTDLNEKLFF. For the CDR3, the DNA is TGTGCCAGCAGGCGCCGGACAGATCTTAATGAAAAACTGTTTTTT.

This clonotype was observed a few times. The chain has TRBV7-2 and TRBJ2-7, with D perhaps being TRBD1 or TRBD2 (5 bases each). The CDR3 totals 15 residues. Germline-derived CDR1 and CDR2 are SGHTA and FQGNSA. Deletions cut 1 base from V and 6 bases from J, with 16 bases between. The CDR3 DNA is TGTGCCAGCAGCTTAGAGGGGCTAGCCGTCGGCGAGCAGTACTTC. The encoded protein is CASSLEGLAVGEQYF. Looking up the rest from reference TRBV7-2 and TRBJ2-7 gives the full variable domain: GAGVSQSPSNKVTEKGKDVELRCDPISGHTALYWYRQSLGQGLEFLIYFQGNSAPDKSGLPSDRFSAERTGGSVSTLTIQRTQQEDSAVYLCASSLEGLAVGEQYFGPGTRLTVT.

The rearrangement links TRBV4-1 to TRBJ2-1; 14 bases are shared with TRBD2. J was trimmed by 8 bases and V by 3 bases; bases with no gene match: 0. CDR3 length equals 14 residues. Germline CDR1 MGHRA, CDR2 YSYEKL. The CDR3 nucleotides are TGCGCCAGCAGCCAGGGACTAGCGGGAGATGAGCAGTTCTTC. It specifies CASSQGLAGDEQFF.

This chain uses TRBV20-1 with TRBJ2-7; a weak D match, TRBD2 (6 bases). Trimming stripped 3 bases from V and 3 bases from J, with 15 bases between. The CDR3 length is 14 residues. Germline CDR1 is DFQATT and CDR2 is SNEGSKA (reference sequence). The CDR3 DNA reads as TGCAGTGCTAGTAACCGCGGGGCTTACTACGAGCAGTACTTC. It yields the protein CSASNRGAYYEQYF.

In its sample, this clonotype was seen many times. V and J are TRBV6-4 and TRBJ2-3, with D possibly TRBD2 on 5 matching bases. This CDR3 is built from 13 residues. Germline V gene data show CDR1 as MRHNA and CDR2 as SNTAGT. The V end lost 4 bases, the J end lost 5 bases, and 10 bases lay between the germline ends. DNA for the CDR3: TGTGCCAGCAGTGTAGGAGGAGAAGATACGCAGTATTTT. It is translated as CASSVGGEDTQYF.

A few counts support this clonotype. The V and J genes are TRBV7-2 and TRBJ2-1; possibly TRBD2 for D (6 bases). In germline, CDR1 is SGHTA, CDR2 FQGNSA. V lost 1 base to trimming and J lost 9 bases, with 13 bases between them. The CDR3 sequence is 14 residues long. The CDR3 DNA reads as TGTGCCAGCAGCTTAGTCCGCGGGATTGGTGAGCAGTTCTTC. Its translation is CASSLVRGIGEQFF.

This clonotype was counted a few times. This sequence joins TRBV20-1 and TRBJ2-7; a possible D gene is TRBD1 (5 bases). Germline CDR1 is DFQATT and CDR2 is SNEGSKA (reference sequence). This CDR3 region has 17 residues. V was trimmed by 4 bases and J by 2 bases, leaving 24 bases between them. For the CDR3, the DNA is TGCAGTGCTACTGACCCGAGACAGCCCAAAGATCCCTACGAGCAGTACTTC. Protein: CSATDPRQPKDPYEQYF.

This clonotype has more than one count but fewer than ten. This CDR3 reads CASSYAPSGRYNEQFF. CDR3 bases: TGTGCCAGCAGTTACGCCCCTAGCGGGAGATACAATGAGCAGTTCTTC. This chain joins TRBV6-5 and TRBJ2-1, with 10 bases identical to TRBD2. Trimming removed 2 bases from V and 4 bases from J; junction bases left unmatched: 5. The germline gives CDR1 MNHEY, CDR2 SVGAGI. CDR3 size: 16 residues.

This clonotype has more than one count but fewer than ten. The chain employs TRBV5-1 and TRBJ2-5, with D perhaps TRBD1 or TRBD2 (6 bases each). This CDR3 is 13 amino acids long. CDR1 SGHRS and CDR2 YFSETQ come from the germline V gene. The V and J ends lost 7 bases and 4 bases respectively, with 14 bases between them. The CDR3 reads CASRLGGGETQYF. The CDR3 DNA sequence: TGCGCCAGCCGGCTCGGGGGCGGAGAGACCCAGTACTTC. Combining the CDR3 with reference TRBV5-1 and TRBJ2-5 gives the whole variable domain KAGVTQTPRYLIKTRGQQVTLSCSPISGHRSVSWYQQTPGQGLQFLFEYFSETQRNKGNFPGRFSGRQFSNSRSEMNVSTLELGDSALYLCASRLGGGETQYFGPGTRLLVL.

This clonotype was seen ten or more times. V gene TRBV15 combines with J gene TRBJ2-5, with D maybe TRBD1 (6 bases). Germline loops: CDR1 LNHNV, CDR2 YYDKDF (reference sequence). The CDR3 runs 15 residues. V was trimmed by 0 bases and J by 2 bases, leaving 10 bases between them. This CDR3 reads CATSRDQGLQETQYF. The CDR3 region has the DNA TGTGCCACCAGCAGAGATCAGGGGCTTCAAGAGACCCAGTACTTC.

The chain combines TRBV7-2 with TRBJ2-1, with 9 bases aligning to TRBD2. J lost 7 bases, V lost 7 bases, and 11 bases had no gene match. The CDR3 consists of 15 residues. CDR1 is SGHTA, CDR2 FQGNSA, per germline. This chain's CDR3 is CASTPWASGVNEQFF. The CDR3 region has the DNA TGTGCCAGCACCCCATGGGCTAGCGGGGTGAATGAGCAGTTCTTC. The full variable domain, with the rest looked up from reference TRBV7-2 and TRBJ2-1, is GAGVSQSPSNKVTEKGKDVELRCDPISGHTALYWYRQSLGQGLEFLIYFQGNSAPDKSGLPSDRFSAERTGGSVSTLTIQRTQQEDSAVYLCASTPWASGVNEQFFGPGTRLTVL.

The chain recombines TRBV20-1 with TRBJ1-2; possible D gene TRBD1, 5 bases. Germline CDR1 and CDR2: DFQATT and SNEGSKA (reference sequence). This CDR3 has 13 residues. V dropped 5 bases and J dropped 4 bases, with 14 bases sitting between them. Here the CDR3 reads CSADPTDPYGYTF. The CDR3 bases are TGCAGTGCTGACCCGACAGATCCCTATGGCTACACCTTC.

This clonotype has ten or more counts. CDR3 residues: CATRGRGTDTQYF. The DNA of the CDR3 is TGTGCCACTAGAGGGCGGGGCACAGATACGCAGTATTTT. V usage is TRBV7-2 and J usage is TRBJ2-3, with a weak D call TRBD2 (5 bases). V lost 10 bases and J 1 base, leaving 12 bases between the germline ends. This CDR3 is 13 amino acids long. Germline lookup yields CDR1 SGHTA and CDR2 FQGNSA.

There are many counts of this clonotype. The germline gene is not matched at one end of the junction; a read error may be the cause. This chain uses TRBV7-2 with TRBJ1-1; the D gene is possibly TRBD1 (5 bases). The germline V gene encodes CDR1 SGHTA and CDR2 FQGNSA. There are 14 residues in the CDR3. As DNA, the CDR3 is TGCGCCAGCAGCCTTTACGGGGGGAACACTGAAGCTTTCTTT. Translating it yields CASSLYGGNTEAFF.

V usage is TRBV6-5 and J usage is TRBJ2-1; a weak D match, TRBD2 (7 bases). Trimming removed 0 bases at V and 3 bases at J, with 12 bases between. Germline assignment: CDR1 MNHEY and CDR2 SVGAGI. CDR3 length: 16 amino acids. CDR3 loop: CASSYSKGGRYNEQFF. The CDR3 coding sequence is TGTGCCAGCAGTTACTCGAAGGGGGGGCGCTACAATGAGCAGTTCTTC.

This clonotype was seen ten or more times. The genes are TRBV18 and TRBJ2-1; 10 bases line up with TRBD2. Germline CDR1 is KGHSH and CDR2 is LQKENI. The junction had 4 bases not matched to a gene; V was cut back by 4 bases and J by 1 base. CDR3 size: 16 residues. The CDR3 region is CASSLIAGGSYNEQFF. CDR3 sequence (DNA): TGTGCCAGCTCACTCATAGCGGGGGGATCCTACAATGAGCAGTTCTTC.